This is a list of T cell receptor beta chains from one sample in a study of shared clonotypes between healthy human individuals. Measured with immunoSEQ multiplex PCR; TCRdb has only the in-frame clones, and not every one. Among about 340,000 clones listed, around 79% were seen once. The sequenced sample was memory CD4+ T cells sorted from blood. The origin of the receptors is a young man in good health. CDR3s include the opening cysteine and the closing phenylalanine or tryptophan. The D gene is left open where the match is weak. Some rows mark clone size as missing; the rest say once, few, many or name a class of expanded clone.

abundance	v_gene	d_gene	j_gene	CDR3aa	CDR3nt
.	TRBV19	TRBD1	TRBJ2-5	CASSIVSRGRETQYF	TGTGCCAGTAGTATAGTCTCCAGGGGGCGGGAGACCCAGTACTTC
.	TRBV30	TRBD2	TRBJ2-5	CAWSVRQNGLAGLHSETQYF	TGTGCCTGGAGTGTACGACAGAACGGGCTAGCGGGACTCCATTCGGAGACCCAGTACTTC
.	TRBV4-2	.	TRBJ2-7	CASSQERSYEQYF	TGTGCCAGCAGCCAAGAGAGGTCCTACGAGCAGTACTTC
once	TRBV27	TRBD1	TRBJ1-2	CASIDRVVNYGYTF	TGTGCCAGCATTGACAGGGTCGTGAACTATGGCTACACCTTC
few	TRBV7-9	TRBD1	TRBJ2-1	CASSLRQGTSSYNEQFF	TGTGCCAGCAGCCTAAGACAGGGGACGAGCTCCTACAATGAGCAGTTCTTC
.	TRBV29-1	.	TRBJ2-5	CSAGGYQETQYF	TGCAGCGCCGGAGGCTACCAAGAGACCCAGTACTTC
few	TRBV5-6	.	TRBJ2-5	CASSYRQGLETQYF	TGTGCCAGCAGCTACCGTCAGGGGTTGGAGACCCAGTACTTC
.	TRBV9	.	TRBJ2-3	CASSVSELGGTDTQYF	TGTGCCAGCAGCGTATCTGAACTAGGGGGCACAGATACGCAGTATTTT
.	TRBV12-5	.	TRBJ2-6	CASGSWTDSGANVLTF	TGTGCTAGTGGTTCCTGGACGGACTCTGGGGCCAACGTCCTGACTTTC
.	TRBV6-5	.	TRBJ2-6	CASMGTSSGANVLTF	TGTGCCAGCATGGGGACATCATCTGGGGCCAACGTCCTGACTTTC
many	TRBV5-4	.	TRBJ1-2	CAGTSGAAFYGYTF	TGTGCCGGCACGTCAGGGGCTGCTTTCTATGGCTACACCTTC
.	TRBV6-5	.	TRBJ2-3	CASSYSGSTDTQYF	TGTGCCAGCAGTTACTCGGGAAGCACAGATACGCAGTATTTT